The source of this T cell receptor beta chain is a study of graft-versus-host responses after intestinal transplantation. CDR1 is MGHRA, CDR2 YSYEKL, per germline. The CDR3 length is 15 residues. The ends were cut back, 4 bases at V and 2 bases at J, with 14 bases in the middle. Profiled with immunoSEQ multiplex PCR; TCRdb holds only in-frame clones, not every one. Seen here are 99,000 or so clones, around 90% observed once, and the top ten hold approximately 0.069%. As concerns this clone: Its antigen is not known.

The chain employs TRBV4-1 and TRBJ1-1; the D gene is possibly TRBD1 (5 bases). The sample in question was unstimulated CD8+ T cells sorted from spleen or lymph node cells, obtained before transplant. The TCR was taken from a human donor who was the organ donor for an intestinal transplant. Written as DNA, the CDR3 is TGCGCCAGCAGCCCCGTGGTAACAGGTAACACTGAAGCTTTCTTT. Translating it yields CASSPVVTGNTEAFF.